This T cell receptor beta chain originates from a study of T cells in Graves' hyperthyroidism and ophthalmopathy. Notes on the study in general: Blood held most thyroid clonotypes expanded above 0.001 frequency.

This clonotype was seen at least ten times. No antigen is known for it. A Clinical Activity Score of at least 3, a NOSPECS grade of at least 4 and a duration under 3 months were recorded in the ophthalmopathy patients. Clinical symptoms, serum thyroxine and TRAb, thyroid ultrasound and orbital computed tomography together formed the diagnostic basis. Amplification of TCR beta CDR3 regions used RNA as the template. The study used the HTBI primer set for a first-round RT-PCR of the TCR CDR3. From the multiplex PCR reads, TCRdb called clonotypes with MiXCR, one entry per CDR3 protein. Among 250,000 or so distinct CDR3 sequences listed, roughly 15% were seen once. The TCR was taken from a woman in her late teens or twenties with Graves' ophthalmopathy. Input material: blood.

CDR3 loop: CSVSQGEPYEQYF. For the CDR3, the DNA is TGCAGTGTCAGCCAGGGCGAGCCCTACGAGCAGTACTTC. The chain couples TRBV20-1 to TRBJ2-7; D is perhaps TRBD1 (5 bases). The CDR3 has 13 amino acids. Per the germline V gene, CDR1 is DFQATT and CDR2 is SNEGSKA (reference sequence). V dropped 7 bases and J dropped 2 bases, with 15 bases sitting between them.